One T cell receptor beta chain is described in this entry. This clone was detected a few times. Its specific antigen is unknown. Base qualities are not provided; no much larger clone lies one nucleotide away. The High Capacity cDNA Reverse Transcription Kit was used to reverse transcribe all of the isolated RNA, meaning that expressed TCRB transcripts were what got sequenced. Deep immunoSEQ sequencing was performed on naive, central memory and regulatory T cell samples, with an average of around 3.5 million total reads per sample. Sorted cells were lysed in RLT buffer, and RNA was extracted using DNase-treated RNeasy Micro or Mini kits according to cell number. Each cell subset was processed on its own to prevent cross-contamination, while patient and healthy donor samples were processed together. Using the immunoSEQ multiplex PCR, TCRB sequences were amplified from cDNA into 87-bp fragments spanning the CDR3 region. The amplicons were sequenced using the Illumina HiSeq platform. As for how the authors treated the data: PCR bias was computationally corrected using synthetic template baselines, reads within Hamming distance 2 were collapsed, and singletons that could not be merged were discarded. Reads were aligned against IMGT so that V, D and J genes, CDR3 length and insertions or deletions at six rearrangement sites could be assigned. Within each subset, clonotype counts were normalized to the number of sorted cells before true diversity and Gini coefficients were calculated with the tcR R package. Repertoire sharing was quantified using the overlap coefficient calculated on TCRB nucleotide sequences. Out-of-frame TCRB sequences from naive cells were analyzed as a proxy for the pre-selection repertoire. Held by TCRdb, this immuneACCESS table contains in-frame sequences only and omits some clones. Under half of the omission traces to an unresolved V gene where checked; the cause of the rest is unknown. The DNA gave D and trimming, while V, J and clone size come from that table. The table for this sample lists under 250,000 clones; roughly 14% of them were counted only once. Roughly 0.028% of the sample rests with the top ten.

The CDR3 starts with the cysteine, ends with the phenylalanine, and has 13 residues. Left in the record is the CDR3 DNA by itself, 39 bases read in frame from the first base. The germline V gene specifies SGHTA as CDR1 and FQGNSA as CDR2. The V end gives up 2 bases and the J end 8 bases, leaving 5 bases in the junction not matched to a gene. These data originate in a study of beta chain features in type 1 diabetes (dated by TCRdb to the late 2010s). Notes on the research overall: No differences in mean age, gender distribution, total cell number or subset yield were found between patients and healthy donors. A total of some 100,000,000 sorted cells were examined across all samples, and a strong correlation was observed between cell number per subset and RNA yield. The study compared TCRB repertoires of sorted circulating CD4+ T cell subsets between recently diagnosed type 1 diabetes patients and matched healthy donors. Whereas all 30 or so donors provided naive and central memory subsets, regulatory and stem cell-like memory subsets were isolated from just 8 patients and about 8 healthy donors.

Each donor gave one peripheral blood draw, averaging approximately 0.11 L, which was collected into heparinised tubes. Using a panel that included CD45RO, CCR7, CD25, CD127, CD95 and CD27, naive, central memory, regulatory and stem cell-like memory CD4+ T cells were sorted on a BD FACSAria II. A purity above 95% was achieved for all sorted populations. PBMCs were isolated immediately by Lymphoprep density gradient centrifugation and stained directly without culture. To minimize batch effects, samples were stained and sorted in pairs, one healthy donor with one patient per experiment. General conclusions and limits of the study: Patients with type 1 diabetes made fewer insertions and deleted more nucleotides at VDJ recombination sites, implying thymic rearrangement abnormalities. Naive, central memory and regulatory TCRB repertoires appeared to be more similar among patients than among healthy donors. Type 1 diabetes patients showed a moderate but significant shortening of TCRB CDR3 length in all four CD4+ subsets. Because cDNA was sequenced instead of genomic DNA, activated cells with high expression could be over-represented, although the groups did not differ in activation or CD3 levels. Because the HLA sub-analyses included only small numbers of individuals, any influence of HLA type on TCRB rearrangement was left unresolved. Shorter templates might have been favored by PCR, but patient and control samples were amplified and corrected together, so both groups would have been affected equally by any skew.

The V gene is TRBV7-2 and the J gene is TRBJ1-2; TRBD1 agrees with 7 junctional bases. The source is a woman between 40 and 55 years old in good health. Specimen: naive CD4+ T cells from blood. The sample's cell subset or site label is to be understood as: true naive CD4+ T cells. The CDR3 region has the sequence CASSLRRGDGYTF. The base sequence is TGTGCCAGCAGCTTACGCAGGGGGGACGGCTACACCTTC.